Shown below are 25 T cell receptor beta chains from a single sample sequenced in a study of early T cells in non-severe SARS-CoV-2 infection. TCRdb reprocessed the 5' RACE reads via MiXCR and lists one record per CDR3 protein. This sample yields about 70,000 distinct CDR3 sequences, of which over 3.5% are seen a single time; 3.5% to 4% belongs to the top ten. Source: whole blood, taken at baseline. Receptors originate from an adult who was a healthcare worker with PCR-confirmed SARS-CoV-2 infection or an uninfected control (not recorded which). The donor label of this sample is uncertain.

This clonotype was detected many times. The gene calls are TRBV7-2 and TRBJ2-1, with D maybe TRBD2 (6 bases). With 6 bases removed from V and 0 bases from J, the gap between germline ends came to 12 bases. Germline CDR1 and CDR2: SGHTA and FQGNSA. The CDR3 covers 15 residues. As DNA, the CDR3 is TGTGCCAGCAGGGGTGCGGGGAGCTCCTACAATGAGCAGTTCTTC. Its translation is CASRGAGSSYNEQFF.

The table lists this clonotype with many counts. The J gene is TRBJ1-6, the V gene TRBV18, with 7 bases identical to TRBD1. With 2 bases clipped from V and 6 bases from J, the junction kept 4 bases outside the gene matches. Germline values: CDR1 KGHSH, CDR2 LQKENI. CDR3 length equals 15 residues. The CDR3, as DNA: TGTGCCAGCTCACCATACGGGACAGCTAATTCACCCCTCCACTTT. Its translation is CASSPYGTANSPLHF.

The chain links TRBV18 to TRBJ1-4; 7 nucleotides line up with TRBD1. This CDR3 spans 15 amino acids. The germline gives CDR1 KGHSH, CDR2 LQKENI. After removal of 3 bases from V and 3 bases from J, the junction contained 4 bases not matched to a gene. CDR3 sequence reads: CASSPRGQSNEKLFF. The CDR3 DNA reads TGTGCCAGCTCACCGAGGGGACAGTCTAATGAAAAACTGTTTTTT.

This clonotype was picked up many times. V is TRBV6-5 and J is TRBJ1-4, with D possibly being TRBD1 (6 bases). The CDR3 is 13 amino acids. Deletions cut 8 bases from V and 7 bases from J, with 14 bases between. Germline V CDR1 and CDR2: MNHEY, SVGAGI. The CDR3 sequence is CASAGGQGEKLFF. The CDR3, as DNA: TGTGCCAGCGCTGGGGGGCAGGGTGAAAAACTGTTTTTT.

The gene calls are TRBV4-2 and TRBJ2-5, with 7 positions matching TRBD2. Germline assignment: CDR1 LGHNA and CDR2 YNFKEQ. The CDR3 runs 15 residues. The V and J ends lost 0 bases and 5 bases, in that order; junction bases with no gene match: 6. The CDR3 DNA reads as TGTGCCAGCAGCCAAGACCCGACTAGCTTGGAGACCCAGTACTTC. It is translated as CASSQDPTSLETQYF.

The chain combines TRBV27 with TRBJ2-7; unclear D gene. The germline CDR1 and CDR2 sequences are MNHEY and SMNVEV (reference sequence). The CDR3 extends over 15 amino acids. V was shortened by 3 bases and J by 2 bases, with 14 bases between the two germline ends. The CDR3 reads CASSFQAASPYEQYF. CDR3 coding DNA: TGTGCCAGCAGTTTTCAGGCCGCAAGTCCCTACGAGCAGTACTTC.

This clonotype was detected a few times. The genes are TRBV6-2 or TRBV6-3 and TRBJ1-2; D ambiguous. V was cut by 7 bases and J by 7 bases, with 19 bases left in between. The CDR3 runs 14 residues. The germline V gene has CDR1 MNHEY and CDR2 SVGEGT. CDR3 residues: CASTSPTALFGYTF. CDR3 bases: TGTGCCAGCACTAGCCCCACAGCTCTTTTTGGCTACACCTTC.

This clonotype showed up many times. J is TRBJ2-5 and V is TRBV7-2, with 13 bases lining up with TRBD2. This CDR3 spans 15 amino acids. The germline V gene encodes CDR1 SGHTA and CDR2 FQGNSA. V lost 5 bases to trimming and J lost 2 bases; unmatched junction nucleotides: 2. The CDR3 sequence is CASSPGLAGQETQYF. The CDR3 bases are TGTGCCAGCAGCCCGGGACTAGCGGGACAAGAGACCCAGTACTTC.

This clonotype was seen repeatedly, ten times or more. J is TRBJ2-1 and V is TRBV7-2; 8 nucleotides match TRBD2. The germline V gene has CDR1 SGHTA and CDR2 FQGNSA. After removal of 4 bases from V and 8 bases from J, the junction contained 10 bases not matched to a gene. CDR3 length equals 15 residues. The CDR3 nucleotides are TGTGCCAGCAGCTCAAGCGGGGGACCCTTCTATGAGCAGTTCTTC. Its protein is CASSSSGGPFYEQFF.

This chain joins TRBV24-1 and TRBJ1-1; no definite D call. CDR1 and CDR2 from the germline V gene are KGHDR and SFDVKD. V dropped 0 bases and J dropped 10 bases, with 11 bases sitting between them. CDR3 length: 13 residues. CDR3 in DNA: TGTGCCACCAGTGATTTGGACTGGGTACCAGCTTTCTTT. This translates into CATSDLDWVPAFF.

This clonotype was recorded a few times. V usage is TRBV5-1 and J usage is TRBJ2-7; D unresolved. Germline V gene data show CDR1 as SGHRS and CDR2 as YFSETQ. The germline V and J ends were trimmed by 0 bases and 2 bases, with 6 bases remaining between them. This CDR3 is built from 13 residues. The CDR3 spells CASSLAETYEQYF. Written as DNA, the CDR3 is TGCGCCAGCAGCTTGGCAGAAACCTACGAGCAGTACTTC.

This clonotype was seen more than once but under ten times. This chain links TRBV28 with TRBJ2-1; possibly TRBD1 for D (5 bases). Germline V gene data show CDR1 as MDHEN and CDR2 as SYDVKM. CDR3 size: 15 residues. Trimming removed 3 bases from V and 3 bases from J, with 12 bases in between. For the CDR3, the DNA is TGTGCCAGCAGTTTGGGGCCAGGCTACTACAATGAGCAGTTCTTC. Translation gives CASSLGPGYYNEQFF.

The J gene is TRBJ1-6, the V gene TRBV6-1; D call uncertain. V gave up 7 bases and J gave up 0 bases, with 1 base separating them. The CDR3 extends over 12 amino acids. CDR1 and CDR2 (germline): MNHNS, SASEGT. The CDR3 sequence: CASISYNSPLHF. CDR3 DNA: TGTGCCAGCATCTCCTATAATTCACCCCTCCACTTT.

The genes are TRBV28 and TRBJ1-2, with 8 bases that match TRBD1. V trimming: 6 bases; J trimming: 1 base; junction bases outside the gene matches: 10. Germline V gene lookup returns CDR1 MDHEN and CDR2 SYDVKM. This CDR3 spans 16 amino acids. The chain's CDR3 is CASSRQGLNLNYGYTF. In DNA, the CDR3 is TGTGCCAGCAGCCGACAGGGGCTTAACCTTAACTATGGCTACACCTTC.

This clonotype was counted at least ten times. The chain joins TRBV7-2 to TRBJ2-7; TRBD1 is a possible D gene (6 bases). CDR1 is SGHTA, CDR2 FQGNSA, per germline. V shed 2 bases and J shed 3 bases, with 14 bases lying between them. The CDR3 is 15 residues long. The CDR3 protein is CASSLWGTPRYEQYF. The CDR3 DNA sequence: TGTGCCAGCAGCTTATGGGGGACACCTCGCTACGAGCAGTACTTC.

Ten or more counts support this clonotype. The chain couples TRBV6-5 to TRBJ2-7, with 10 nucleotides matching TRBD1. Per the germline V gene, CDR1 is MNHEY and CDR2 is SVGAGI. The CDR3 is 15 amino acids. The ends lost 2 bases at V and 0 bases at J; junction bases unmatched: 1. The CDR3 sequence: CASSYRDRGSYEQYF. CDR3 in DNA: TGTGCCAGCAGTTACCGGGACAGGGGCTCCTACGAGCAGTACTTC.

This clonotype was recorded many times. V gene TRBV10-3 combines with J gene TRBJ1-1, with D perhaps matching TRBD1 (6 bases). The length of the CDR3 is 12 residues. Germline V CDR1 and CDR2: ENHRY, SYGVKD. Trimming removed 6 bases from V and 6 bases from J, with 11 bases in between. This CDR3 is CAISGGQAEAFF. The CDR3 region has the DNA TGTGCCATCAGCGGGGGGCAGGCTGAAGCTTTCTTT.

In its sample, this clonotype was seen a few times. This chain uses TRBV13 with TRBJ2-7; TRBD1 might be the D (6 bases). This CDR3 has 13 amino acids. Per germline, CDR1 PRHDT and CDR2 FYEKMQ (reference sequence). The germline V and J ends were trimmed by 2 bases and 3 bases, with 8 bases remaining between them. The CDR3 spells CASSLRGSYEQYF. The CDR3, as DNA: TGTGCCAGCAGCTTAAGGGGGAGCTACGAGCAGTACTTC. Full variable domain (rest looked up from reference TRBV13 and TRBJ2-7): AAGVIQSPRHLIKEKRETATLKCYPIPRHDTVYWYQQGPGQDPQFLISFYEKMQSDKGSIPDRFSAQQFSDYHSELNMSSLELGDSALYFCASSLRGSYEQYFGPGTRLTVT.

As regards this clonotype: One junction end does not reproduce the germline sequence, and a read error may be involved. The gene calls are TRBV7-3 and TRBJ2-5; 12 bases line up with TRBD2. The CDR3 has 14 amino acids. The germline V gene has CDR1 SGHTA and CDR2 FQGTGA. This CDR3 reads CANSLTSGGQTQYF. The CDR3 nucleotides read TGTGCCAACAGCCTGACTAGCGGGGGCCAGACCCAGTACTTC.

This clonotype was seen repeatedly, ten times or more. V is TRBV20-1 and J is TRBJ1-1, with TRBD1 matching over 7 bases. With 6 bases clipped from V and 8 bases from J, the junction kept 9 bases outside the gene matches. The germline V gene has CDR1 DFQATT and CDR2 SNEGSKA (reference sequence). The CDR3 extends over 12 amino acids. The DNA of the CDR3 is TGCAGTGCCTTCCGGGACAGCAGGGAAGCTTTCTTT. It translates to CSAFRDSREAFF.

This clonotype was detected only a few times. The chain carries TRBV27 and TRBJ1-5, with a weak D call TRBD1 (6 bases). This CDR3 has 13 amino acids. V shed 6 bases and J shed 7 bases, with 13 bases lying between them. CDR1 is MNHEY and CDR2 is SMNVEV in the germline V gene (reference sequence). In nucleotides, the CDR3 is TGTGCCAGCAGCCTATGGACAGACCAGCCCCAGCATTTT. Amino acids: CASSLWTDQPQHF.

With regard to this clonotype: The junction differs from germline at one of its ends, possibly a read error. The CDR3 here is CASSQQQGAIF. Here the CDR3 DNA reads TGTGCCAGCAGCCAACAACAGGGTGCGATCTTT. V gene TRBV3-1 combines with J gene TRBJ1-1; a possible D gene is TRBD1 (6 bases). Germline V CDR1 and CDR2: LGHDT, YNNKEL (reference sequence). This CDR3 has 11 amino acids.

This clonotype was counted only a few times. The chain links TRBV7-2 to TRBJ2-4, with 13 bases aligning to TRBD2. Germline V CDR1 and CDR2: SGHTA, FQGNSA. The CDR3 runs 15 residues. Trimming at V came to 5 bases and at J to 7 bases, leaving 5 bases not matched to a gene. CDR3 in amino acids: CASSPRTSGGNIQYF. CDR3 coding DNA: TGTGCCAGCAGCCCTAGGACTAGCGGGGGTAACATTCAGTACTTC.

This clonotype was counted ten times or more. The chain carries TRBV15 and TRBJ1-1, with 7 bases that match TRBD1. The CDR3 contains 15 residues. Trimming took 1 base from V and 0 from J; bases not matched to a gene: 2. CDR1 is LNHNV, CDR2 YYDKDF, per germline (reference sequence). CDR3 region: CATSRGQGMNTEAFF. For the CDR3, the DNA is TGTGCCACCAGCAGAGGACAGGGTATGAACACTGAAGCTTTCTTT. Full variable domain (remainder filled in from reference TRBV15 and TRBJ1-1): DAMVIQNPRYQVTQFGKPVTLSCSQTLNHNVMYWYQQKSSQAPKLLFHYYDKDFNNEADTPDNFQSRRPNTSFCFLDIRSPGLGDTAMYLCATSRGQGMNTEAFFGQGTRLTVV.

The CDR3: CSVTNAGTDTQYF. CDR3 sequence (DNA): TGCAGCGTGACCAACGCCGGCACAGATACGCAGTATTTT. The rearrangement joins TRBV29-1 to TRBJ2-3; D uncertain. Germline loops: CDR1 SQVTM, CDR2 ANQGSEA. V shed 6 bases and J shed 1 base, with 11 bases lying between them. There are 13 residues in the CDR3.